The 23 T cell receptor beta chains listed next were all sequenced from one sample in a study of blood T cells in healthy people across ages (dated by TCRdb to between 2015 and 2017). The library was made by 5' RACE. The sequencer listed for this sample is Illumina HiSeq 2500. A second about 7 to 11 cycle PCR used a sample-barcoded 5' primer and a J-beta primer mix. TCRdb cleaned the public reads at Q25 with fastp, built clones with MiXCR and kept in-frame beta chains. Under each unique CDR3 protein, matching rows form one entry showing the most common genes and DNA. This sample is represented by about 1.4 million distinct CDR3 sequences; 59% of them were singletons. The top ten constitute more than 6% of the sample. The sequenced material came from blood. Receptors were obtained from a man younger than 35 in good health.

The J gene is TRBJ2-1, the V gene TRBV6-5; 10 positions agree with TRBD2. Germline V gene lookup returns CDR1 MNHEY and CDR2 SVGAGI. The CDR3 sequence is 15 residues long. Trimming at V came to 10 bases and at J to 4 bases, leaving 10 bases not matched to a gene. The CDR3 protein is CAIRPAGGPYNEQFF. The CDR3 DNA sequence: TGTGCCATCAGACCAGCGGGGGGGCCGTACAATGAGCAGTTCTTC.

This clonotype came up a few times. This chain joins TRBV6-6 and TRBJ1-2; tentatively, D is TRBD1 (6 bases). V was shortened by 5 bases and J by 8 bases, with 9 bases between the two germline ends. From germline, CDR1 is MNHNY and CDR2 SVGAGI (reference sequence). The CDR3 contains 11 residues. The CDR3 DNA reads TGTGCCAGCAGTCGACAGGTGGGCTACACCTTC. Protein product: CASSRQVGYTF.

This clonotype was recorded only once. V and J are TRBV7-9 and TRBJ2-3, with 12 bases matching TRBD2. CDR1 is SEHNR, CDR2 FQNEAQ, per germline (reference sequence). There are 16 residues in the CDR3. J was trimmed by 5 bases and V by 6 bases; bases with no gene match: 9. CDR3 protein: CASRRLAGEEEDTQYF. DNA for the CDR3: TGTGCCAGCAGACGACTAGCGGGGGAGGAAGAAGATACGCAGTATTTT.

This clonotype was seen more than once but under ten times. The chain links TRBV2 to TRBJ2-5, with TRBD1 matching over 10 bases. V trimming: 5 bases; J trimming: 4 bases; junction bases outside the gene matches: 4. There are 14 residues in the CDR3. Germline V gene sequence: CDR1 SNHLY, CDR2 FYNNEI. The CDR3 DNA sequence: TGTGCCAGCAGTCCGGGACAGGGGTTAGAGACCCAGTACTTC. Its protein is CASSPGQGLETQYF.

The V and J genes are TRBV25-1 and TRBJ2-5; 7 nucleotides align to TRBD1. The DNA end lines up better with TRBJ2-7; the J call may be wrong. The germline CDR1 and CDR2 sequences are MGHDK and SYGVNS. The CDR3 is 13 amino acids. The CDR3 DNA sequence: TGTGCCAGCAGTGCGACAGGGTTCTACGAGCAGTACTTC. Translating it yields CASSATGFYEQYF.

V is TRBV7-2 and J is TRBJ2-7, with D maybe TRBD2 (6 bases). V lost 2 bases and J lost 2, with 13 bases in between. Germline CDR1 reads SGHTA; CDR2 reads FQGNSA. CDR3 length: 15 amino acids. CDR3 sequence (DNA): TGTGCCAGCAGCTTAACGGGGACGGGAGCCTACGAGCAGTACTTC. This translates into CASSLTGTGAYEQYF.

The table lists this clonotype with many counts. V and J are TRBV14 and TRBJ2-1; 9 bases are shared with TRBD2. Trimming at V came to 3 bases and at J to 4 bases, leaving 7 bases not matched to a gene. Germline V gene sequence: CDR1 SGHDN, CDR2 FVKESK. CDR3 size: 16 residues. The CDR3: CASSHLTSGLYNEQFF. CDR3 nucleotide sequence: TGTGCCAGCAGCCACCTGACTAGCGGCTTATACAATGAGCAGTTCTTC.

The chain is built from TRBV7-9 and TRBJ2-1; no clear D. The ends were cut back, 3 bases at V and 10 bases at J, with 4 bases in the middle. The CDR3 loop spans 10 amino acids. Germline V gives CDR1 SEHNR, CDR2 FQNEAQ (reference sequence). CDR3 region: CASSLLEQFF. CDR3 nucleotide sequence: TGTGCCAGCAGCTTGTTAGAGCAGTTCTTC.

This clonotype has more than one count but fewer than ten. The V call is TRBV29-1, the J call TRBJ2-1, with D uncertain. V was clipped by 0 bases and J by 15 bases, with 15 bases between them. This CDR3 spans 12 amino acids. Germline-derived CDR1 and CDR2 are SQVTM and ANQGSEA. CDR3 coding DNA: TGCAGCGTTGAAGAGATGGACCGCTCTTGGTTCTTC. Its translation is CSVEEMDRSWFF.

This clonotype was found a few times. This chain uses TRBV10-3 with TRBJ2-3; 10 nucleotides line up with TRBD2. The CDR3 is 15 residues long. Unmatched junction bases numbered 7, after V lost 5 bases and J lost 5 bases. Germline CDR1 is ENHRY and CDR2 is SYGVKD. This chain's CDR3 is CAISSLSGRIDTQYF. For the CDR3, the DNA is TGTGCCATCAGTAGCCTTAGCGGGAGGATAGATACGCAGTATTTT.

The CDR3 DNA reads as TGTGCCAGCAGGCCGGCGGGGGGGCTGAACTATGGCTACACCTTC. Translation gives CASRPAGGLNYGYTF. The chain is built from TRBV7-2 and TRBJ1-2, with a tentative D call TRBD1 (6 bases). Germline V gene data show CDR1 as SGHTA and CDR2 as FQGNSA. The CDR3 is made up of 15 amino acids. Between the trimmed V and J ends, which lost 6 bases and 2 bases, there was a span of 16 bases.

This clonotype has just a few counts. The chain joins TRBV7-8 to TRBJ2-4; tentatively, D is TRBD1 (5 bases). V lost 1 base to trimming and J lost 8 bases, with 21 bases between them. CDR1 and CDR2 from the germline V gene are SGHVS and FQNEAQ. The CDR3 is 17 residues long. CDR3 loop: CASSLVWSSEIGDIQYF. Written as DNA, the CDR3 is TGTGCCAGCAGCTTAGTCTGGTCGAGCGAGATAGGGGACATTCAGTACTTC.

This clonotype was detected once. The chain combines TRBV7-8 with TRBJ2-3, with 7 bases that match TRBD2. The CDR3 is 15 amino acids. The germline V gene encodes CDR1 SGHVS and CDR2 FQNEAQ. V gave up 10 bases and J gave up 0 bases; unmatched junction bases: 10. CDR3 in DNA: TGTGCCATCGGAAGCGGGATTACTAGCACAGATACGCAGTATTTT. Protein product: CAIGSGITSTDTQYF.

V gene TRBV7-2 combines with J gene TRBJ1-2, with D perhaps matching TRBD1 (5 bases). Germline CDR1 reads SGHTA; CDR2 reads FQGNSA. The ends were cut back, 5 bases at V and 2 bases at J, with 6 bases in the middle. The CDR3 contains 12 residues. As DNA, the CDR3 is TGTGCCAGCAGCGGACACAACTATGGCTACACCTTC. This codes for CASSGHNYGYTF.

This chain uses TRBV7-9 with TRBJ2-7; 8 bases line up with TRBD2. This CDR3 has 15 residues. Trimming cost V 5 bases and J 0 bases; bases outside gene matches: 6. CDR1 is SEHNR and CDR2 is FQNEAQ in the germline V gene (reference sequence). The CDR3 nucleotides are TGTGCCAGCAGCGCAAGCGGGGGCTACTCCTACGAGCAGTACTTC. It yields the protein CASSASGGYSYEQYF. The variable domain in full, completed from reference TRBV7-9 and TRBJ2-7, reads DTGVSQNPRHKITKRGQNVTFRCDPISEHNRLYWYRQTLGQGPEFLTYFQNEAQLEKSRLLSDRFSAERPKGSFSTLEIQRTEQGDSAMYLCASSASGGYSYEQYFGPGTRLTVT.

The V call is TRBV6-5, the J call TRBJ2-1; D ambiguous. Trimming removed 2 bases from V and 4 bases from J, with 9 bases in between. Germline CDR1 MNHEY, CDR2 SVGAGI. CDR3 length: 14 residues. CDR3 nucleotide sequence: TGTGCCAGCAGTTACCTCCAGGTATACAATGAGCAGTTCTTC. This encodes CASSYLQVYNEQFF.

The CDR3 protein is CASSLAPGGVGNTEAFF. CDR3 DNA sequence: TGTGCCAGCAGTTTAGCGCCCGGGGGAGTCGGGAACACTGAAGCTTTCTTT. This chain links TRBV12-3 or TRBV12-4 with TRBJ1-1; maybe TRBD1 (5 bases). Trimming shortened V by 0 bases and J by 1 base, and 15 bases separated the two germline ends. There are 17 residues in the CDR3.

The V call is TRBV5-1, the J call TRBJ2-2, with D possibly matching TRBD2 (5 bases). Deletions cut 0 bases from V and 4 bases from J, with 22 bases between. The CDR3 has 19 amino acids. CDR1 and CDR2 from the germline V gene are SGHRS and YFSETQ. CDR3 nucleotide sequence: TGCGCCAGCAGCTTGGTCATTTTCTCCGGGGAGCTAGGCACCGGGGAGCTGTTTTTT. Its translation is CASSLVIFSGELGTGELFF.

The chain links TRBV11-2 to TRBJ1-1; weak D call: TRBD1 (6 bases). Per the germline V gene, CDR1 is SGHAT and CDR2 is FQNNGV. This CDR3 spans 15 amino acids. Trimming took 1 base from V and 6 from J, leaving 15 bases between them. CDR3 in DNA: TGTGCCAGCAGCTTAGCTCAGGGGAAGAGGGCTGAAGCTTTCTTT. Translation: CASSLAQGKRAEAFF. The full variable domain, completed using reference TRBV11-2 and TRBJ1-1, is EAGVAQSPRYKIIEKRQSVAFWCNPISGHATLYWYQQILGQGPKLLIQFQNNGVVDDSQLPKDRFSAERLKGVDSTLKIQPAKLEDSAVYLCASSLAQGKRAEAFFGQGTRLTVV.

This clonotype turned up a few times. The V gene is TRBV2, the J gene TRBJ2-6, with D perhaps TRBD1 (5 bases). The germline CDR1 and CDR2 sequences are SNHLY and FYNNEI. Trimming cost V 7 bases and J 4 bases, with 11 bases left between them. The CDR3 runs to 14 residues. The DNA for the CDR3 is TGTGCCAGCAAGGCAGGGCGAGGGGCCAACGTCCTGACTTTC. Encoded protein: CASKAGRGANVLTF. The variable domain in full, completed from reference TRBV2 and TRBJ2-6, reads EPEVTQTPSHQVTQMGQEVILRCVPISNHLYFYWYRQILGQKVEFLVSFYNNEISEKSEIFDDQFSVERPDGSNFTLKIRSTKLEDSAMYFCASKAGRGANVLTFGAGSRLTVL.

This clonotype was found a few times. This rearrangement joins TRBV12-3 or TRBV12-4 to TRBJ2-7; D possibly corresponds to TRBD2 (7 bases). Trimming removed 5 bases from V and 2 bases from J, with 25 bases in between. The CDR3 is 18 residues long. This CDR3 is CASSPRGAGAGVTYEQYF. The CDR3 nucleotides are TGTGCCAGCAGTCCAAGGGGGGCCGGGGCGGGAGTCACCTACGAGCAGTACTTC.

The chain combines TRBV7-2 with TRBJ2-3; the D gene is possibly TRBD2 (5 bases). CDR3 length: 13 amino acids. Per germline, CDR1 SGHTA and CDR2 FQGNSA. V was cut by 3 bases and J by 5 bases, with 9 bases left in between. In DNA, the CDR3 is TGTGCCAGCAGCTTTAACCGGGAAGATACGCAGTATTTT. Translated: CASSFNREDTQYF.

The chain joins TRBV29-1 to TRBJ2-1; D may correspond to TRBD1 or TRBD2 (6 bases each). The germline V and J ends were trimmed by 4 bases and 10 bases, with 11 bases remaining between them. CDR1 and CDR2 (germline): SQVTM, ANQGSEA. The CDR3 has 11 residues. The CDR3 spells CSVAGAFEQFF. The CDR3 coding sequence is TGCAGCGTTGCGGGGGCCTTCGAGCAGTTCTTC.